This TCR beta chain came from a study of radiation and T cells in renal cell carcinoma. Study findings and constraints: In blood, top tumor clones expanded by 2 weeks, shrinking by 4. Baseline intratumoral clonotype presence is unknown without pretreatment biopsies.

TCRdb keeps only in-frame clones here, not all; method: immunoSEQ multiplex PCR. The table includes about 26,000 clones, roughly 80% detected once. In germline, CDR1 is MNHNS, CDR2 SASEGT. This CDR3 is built from 15 residues. Losses at the gene ends were 3 bases for V and 3 bases for J; bases not matched to a gene: 8. Remarks on this clone: No antigen is known for it.

Time point meaning: blood 2 weeks post-SBRT. Treatment indicated: 15 Gy SBRT to primary tumor, nephrectomy 4 weeks later. Sequenced here: blood, sampled from a patient whose treatment included radiotherapy and nephrectomy. The clonotype was recovered from a man in his 60s with renal cell carcinoma. The rearrangement uses TRBV6-1 and TRBJ2-7, with TRBD2 matching 7 bases. The CDR3 DNA sequence: TGTGCCAGCAGTGACACCGGGCTAGCGGACTACGAGCAGTACTTC. This encodes CASSDTGLADYEQYF.